This T cell receptor beta chain was documented in a study of blood T cell repertoires in COVID-19. Here immunoSEQ multiplex PCR was the method, and the copy in TCRdb shows in-frame clones only, minus some. The sample holds a few hundred thousand clones, nearly 90% seen once. The germline V gene encodes CDR1 MNHEY and CDR2 SVGAGI. V was pared by 6 bases and J by 1 base, with 4 bases of the junction left unmatched. This CDR3 has 14 residues. This clone is a singleton in its sample. Which cohort a participant joined came from the clinical history participants gave. The chain combines TRBV6-5 with TRBJ2-5; 8 bases agree with TRBD1. The specimen sequenced was PBMCs or T cells enriched from blood (not recorded which). The clonotype was recovered from a man aged 25 to 40 who had been exposed to COVID-19. In DNA form, the CDR3 reads TGTGCCAGCAGCCGGGACAGGCCCCAAGAGACCCAGTACTTC. Its protein product is CASSRDRPQETQYF.